This record looks at one TCR beta chain sequence and its context. What it binds is unknown. Per the germline V gene, CDR1 is SGHAT and CDR2 is FQNNGV. This CDR3 has 14 amino acids. V was shortened by 4 bases and J by 3 bases, with 10 bases between the two germline ends. This sample is part of a study of T-cell reconstitution after alpha-beta-depleted transplantation in children. TCRbeta library construction was performed incorporating unique molecular identifiers. Via MiXCR, TCRdb re-called the PCR reads, giving one row per CDR3 protein. The table lists 250,000 to 300,000 distinct CDR3 sequences, over 7.5% of them singletons. Study-wide findings and caveats: At one year after transplant, newly produced T cells mostly accounted for T-cell counts and diversity. At day 60, the high TCRbeta diversity found in some patients originated from recipient T cells and thymic progenitors that had survived. The study reportedly traced alpha-beta T cells about two months after transplant to several hundred expanded graft clones.

The TCR comes from a female patient aged 2-15 years who had a stem cell transplant for Fanconi anemia, so the T cells may come from the graft donor. The starting material was peripheral blood, obtained 360 days after TCRalphabeta/CD19-depleted stem cell transplant. This chain uses TRBV11-2 with TRBJ2-1; D remains ambiguous. CDR3: CASSSLDLYNEQFF. The CDR3 nucleotides are TGTGCCAGCAGCTCCCTCGACCTCTACAATGAGCAGTTCTTC.